One and the same sample provided the 6 T cell receptor beta chains below, sequenced in a study of spatial heterogeneity in lung cancer. Time point: blood at routine non-recurrence follow-up after resection. Tumor, nontumor lung or frozen PBMC supplied whole RNA that was sequenced unsorted. TCRdb re-analysed the 5' RACE reads in MiXCR, keeping a single row per CDR3 protein. The sample consists of 25,000 or so distinct CDR3 sequences, 6% of them appearing once. The sequencing here drew on PBMCs, taken at follow-up. These receptor sequences come from a male donor with early-stage non-small cell lung cancer.

This clonotype appeared many times. The chain links TRBV5-1 to TRBJ2-1; 9 bases fit TRBD1. The ends lost 0 bases at V and 2 bases at J; junction bases unmatched: 3. Per the germline V gene, CDR1 is SGHRS and CDR2 is YFSETQ. The length of the CDR3 is 16 residues. The CDR3 DNA follows: TGCGCCAGCAGCTTGGCCACAGGGGGCACCTACAATGAGCAGTTCTTC. Protein sequence: CASSLATGGTYNEQFF.

In this sample, this clonotype turned up a few times. The rearrangement joins TRBV24-1 to TRBJ2-3; 10 positions agree with TRBD2. CDR1 and CDR2 from the germline V gene are KGHDR and SFDVKD. Trimming took 2 bases from V and 0 from J; bases not matched to a gene: 7. The CDR3 spans 18 residues. The CDR3 sequence is CATSDSLRTSGSTDTQYF. The CDR3 nucleotides read TGTGCCACCAGTGATTCTCTCAGGACTAGCGGCAGCACAGATACGCAGTATTTT.

In its sample, this clonotype was seen a few times. The gene calls are TRBV6-2 or TRBV6-3 and TRBJ1-5; 7 bases are a match to TRBD1. Germline CDR1 is MNHEY and CDR2 is SVGEGT. The CDR3 is 13 amino acids. The V segment lost 5 bases and the J segment 8 bases; nucleotides outside the gene matches: 6. CDR3 sequence: CASSPDRVEPQHF. CDR3 DNA sequence: TGTGCCAGCAGTCCCGACAGGGTTGAGCCCCAGCATTTT.

The chain links TRBV3-1 to TRBJ1-5; no clear D gene. V was pared by 1 base and J by 7 bases, with 8 bases between. Germline V gene data show CDR1 as LGHDT and CDR2 as YNNKEL (reference sequence). This CDR3 has 13 residues. CDR3 sequence: CASSQVRNQPQHF. The CDR3 bases are TGTGCCAGCAGCCAAGTAAGAAACCAGCCCCAGCATTTT.

This clonotype was counted ten times or more. This chain connects TRBV14 to TRBJ1-4, with TRBD1 identical over 7 bases. Germline CDR1 and CDR2: SGHDN and FVKESK. J was trimmed by 3 bases and V by 1 base; bases with no gene match: 5. CDR3 length: 16 residues. CDR3 sequence (DNA): TGTGCCAGCAGCCAAGTCGGGACAGTTTCTAATGAAAAACTGTTTTTT. It codes for CASSQVGTVSNEKLFF.

There are a few counts of this clonotype. The rearrangement joins TRBV2 to TRBJ2-1; D not certain. The CDR3 has 13 residues. V lost 3 bases and J lost 3, with 6 bases in between. Germline V gene sequence: CDR1 SNHLY, CDR2 FYNNEI. Here the CDR3 DNA reads TGTGCCAGCAGTGAGGCGATCTACAATGAGCAGTTCTTC. Its translation is CASSEAIYNEQFF.